This is a list of T cell receptor beta chains from one sample in a study of metastatic and nonmetastatic thyroid tumors. TCRdb called clones again from the PCR reads with MiXCR. The table records 5,100 or so clones, under 30% of them present only once. The sequenced sample consisted of adjacent normal tissue. The receptors originated from a female donor with papillary thyroid cancer or a benign thyroid nodule (not recorded which). Some clones in this sample may be carry-over from other donors' samples. Each CDR3 is given with its conserved first and last residue. A D gene is named only where the DNA matches it firmly. Clone sizes are given selectively: once, few, many, or a class where the clone is expanded.

j_call: TRBJ2-1
v_call: TRBV19
d_call: TRBD2
clone_size: NA
cdr3_aa: CASSPGLAGVEQFF
cdr3_nt: TGTGCCAGTAGCCCGGGACTAGCGGGGGTTGAGCAGTTCTTC

j_call: TRBJ1-4
v_call: TRBV5-1
d_call: TRBD1
clone_size: NA
cdr3_aa: CASSADRVGEKLFF
cdr3_nt: TGCGCCAGCAGCGCGGACAGGGTTGGGGAAAAACTGTTTTTT

j_call: TRBJ1-2
v_call: TRBV7-2
d_call: NA
clone_size: many
cdr3_aa: CASSSIGAGYTF
cdr3_nt: TGTGCCAGCAGCTCGATAGGGGCTGGCTACACCTTC

j_call: TRBJ2-7
v_call: TRBV4-1
d_call: NA
clone_size: NA
cdr3_aa: CASSLLDSPTYEQYF
cdr3_nt: TGCGCCAGCAGCCTACTCGACAGTCCGACCTACGAGCAGTACTTC

j_call: TRBJ1-6
v_call: TRBV5-1
d_call: NA
clone_size: many
cdr3_aa: CASSLAPYNSPLHF
cdr3_nt: TGCGCCAGCAGCTTGGCTCCCTATAATTCACCCCTCCACTTT

j_call: TRBJ2-2
v_call: TRBV25-1
d_call: NA
clone_size: NA
cdr3_aa: CASSGNRFGELFF
cdr3_nt: TGTGCCAGCAGTGGAAACAGATTCGGGGAGCTGTTTTTT

j_call: TRBJ2-7
v_call: TRBV20-1
d_call: TRBD1
clone_size: NA
cdr3_aa: CSARRRDSSYEQYF
cdr3_nt: TGCAGTGCTAGACGCCGGGACAGCTCCTACGAGCAGTACTTC

j_call: TRBJ2-1
v_call: TRBV5-1
d_call: TRBD2
clone_size: NA
cdr3_aa: CASSLVLAGDNEQFF
cdr3_nt: TGCGCCAGCAGCTTGGTGCTAGCGGGGGACAATGAGCAGTTCTTC

j_call: TRBJ2-7
v_call: TRBV12-3/TRBV12-4
d_call: NA
clone_size: NA
cdr3_aa: CASTVGALGEQYF
cdr3_nt: TGTGCCAGCACAGTAGGGGCCCTTGGCGAGCAGTACTTC

j_call: TRBJ2-5
v_call: TRBV7-9
d_call: NA
clone_size: once
cdr3_aa: CASISPWIGETQYF
cdr3_nt: TGTGCCAGCATCTCCCCGTGGATCGGGGAGACCCAGTACTTC

j_call: TRBJ2-7
v_call: TRBV9
d_call: NA
clone_size: NA
cdr3_aa: CASSSGDLGGEQYF
cdr3_nt: TGTGCCAGCAGCTCAGGCGACCTCGGTGGCGAGCAGTACTTC

j_call: TRBJ2-3
v_call: TRBV25-1
d_call: NA
clone_size: many
cdr3_aa: CASRDITDTQYF
cdr3_nt: TGTGCCAGCAGGGACATCACAGATACGCAGTATTTT

j_call: TRBJ2-7
v_call: TRBV14
d_call: NA
clone_size: medium-sized
cdr3_aa: CASSPREWVSYEQYF
cdr3_nt: TGTGCCAGCAGTCCTAGGGAGTGGGTCTCCTACGAGCAGTACTTC

j_call: TRBJ2-7
v_call: TRBV20-1
d_call: TRBD2
clone_size: NA
cdr3_aa: CSADMTSGSEQYF
cdr3_nt: TGCAGTGCCGACATGACTAGCGGGAGCGAGCAGTACTTC

j_call: TRBJ2-3
v_call: TRBV30
d_call: TRBD2
clone_size: medium-sized
cdr3_aa: CAWSVGAGGSTDTQYF
cdr3_nt: TGTGCCTGGAGTGTAGGGGCGGGGGGTAGCACAGATACGCAGTATTTT

j_call: TRBJ1-3
v_call: TRBV9
d_call: NA
clone_size: medium-sized
cdr3_aa: CASSVGSSGNTIYF
cdr3_nt: TGTGCCAGCAGCGTCGGCAGCTCTGGAAACACCATATATTTT

j_call: TRBJ1-6
v_call: TRBV4-3
d_call: NA
clone_size: NA
cdr3_aa: CASSQSGQGSCSPLHF
cdr3_nt: TGCGCCAGCAGCCAATCCGGTCAGGGGTCGTGCTCACCCCTCCACTTT

j_call: TRBJ2-3
v_call: TRBV14
d_call: NA
clone_size: many
cdr3_aa: CASSVSGGTDTQYF
cdr3_nt: TGTGCCAGCAGCGTTAGCGGAGGCACAGATACGCAGTATTTT

j_call: TRBJ2-7
v_call: TRBV11-2
d_call: TRBD1
clone_size: NA
cdr3_aa: CASSFLQGPSYEQYF
cdr3_nt: TGTGCCAGCAGCTTTTTACAGGGGCCGTCCTACGAGCAGTACTTC

j_call: TRBJ2-7
v_call: TRBV6-1
d_call: NA
clone_size: few
cdr3_aa: CASSEGAGSTRYEQYF
cdr3_nt: TGTGCCAGCAGTGAAGGAGCCGGGTCAACGAGATACGAGCAGTACTTC

j_call: TRBJ2-5
v_call: TRBV7-3
d_call: NA
clone_size: few
cdr3_aa: CASSPRAF
cdr3_nt: TGTGCCAGCAGCCCCCGCGCATTC

j_call: TRBJ1-1
v_call: TRBV6-2/TRBV6-3
d_call: NA
clone_size: large
cdr3_aa: CASTLQGLHPEAFF
cdr3_nt: TGTGCCAGCACCCTCCAGGGCCTACACCCTGAAGCTTTCTTT

j_call: TRBJ2-7
v_call: TRBV11-2
d_call: TRBD2
clone_size: few
cdr3_aa: CASSITSGIRSYEQYF
cdr3_nt: TGTGCCAGCAGCATAACTAGCGGGATCCGTTCCTACGAGCAGTACTTC

j_call: TRBJ2-7
v_call: TRBV4-1
d_call: NA
clone_size: NA
cdr3_aa: CASSQGQAYEQYF
cdr3_nt: TGCGCCAGCAGCCAAGGACAGGCCTACGAGCAGTACTTC

j_call: TRBJ2-5
v_call: TRBV20-1
d_call: TRBD2
clone_size: few
cdr3_aa: CSASPSGGYQETQYF
cdr3_nt: TGCAGTGCTAGTCCGAGCGGGGGGTACCAAGAGACCCAGTACTTC

j_call: TRBJ2-3
v_call: TRBV2
d_call: NA
clone_size: once
cdr3_aa: CVSRKSSNPSTDTQYF
cdr3_nt: TGTGTCAGCAGGAAATCTAGCAATCCTAGCACAGATACCCAGTATTTT

j_call: TRBJ1-1
v_call: TRBV19
d_call: NA
clone_size: many
cdr3_aa: CASSIDSRNTEAFF
cdr3_nt: TGTGCCAGTAGTATAGATTCAAGAAACACTGAAGCTTTCTTT

j_call: TRBJ2-7
v_call: TRBV20-1
d_call: TRBD2
clone_size: few
cdr3_aa: CSGTGTSGGAAGYEQYF
cdr3_nt: TGCAGTGGAACCGGGACTAGCGGGGGGGCTGCGGGCTACGAGCAGTACTTC

j_call: TRBJ2-7
v_call: TRBV30
d_call: TRBD1
clone_size: NA
cdr3_aa: CAWSASRGSAYEQYF
cdr3_nt: TGTGCCTGGAGCGCCAGCAGGGGGTCAGCTTACGAGCAGTACTTC

j_call: TRBJ2-3
v_call: TRBV6-1
d_call: TRBD2
clone_size: NA
cdr3_aa: CASSTWGLAGRDTQYF
cdr3_nt: TGTGCCAGCAGTACATGGGGACTAGCGGGTAGAGATACGCAGTATTTT

j_call: TRBJ2-7
v_call: TRBV9
d_call: NA
clone_size: medium-sized
cdr3_aa: CASSPRDTGYEQYF
cdr3_nt: TGTGCCAGCAGCCCCCGCGACACAGGGTACGAGCAGTACTTC

j_call: TRBJ1-4
v_call: TRBV20-1
d_call: NA
clone_size: NA
cdr3_aa: CSARDEEEKLFF
cdr3_nt: TGCAGTGCTAGAGATGAGGAGGAAAAACTGTTTTTT

j_call: TRBJ1-6
v_call: TRBV20-1
d_call: NA
clone_size: NA
cdr3_aa: CSARAGEIAYNSPLHF
cdr3_nt: TGCAGTGCTAGAGCCGGGGAGATCGCCTATAATTCACCCCTCCACTTT

j_call: TRBJ1-2
v_call: TRBV5-1
d_call: NA
clone_size: few
cdr3_aa: CASSSQEYGYTF
cdr3_nt: TGCGCCAGCAGCTCTCAGGAATATGGCTACACCTTC

j_call: TRBJ2-2
v_call: TRBV28
d_call: NA
clone_size: medium-sized
cdr3_aa: CASSLAWRWTGELFF
cdr3_nt: TGTGCCAGCAGTCTAGCGTGGAGATGGACCGGGGAGCTGTTTTTT

j_call: TRBJ2-7
v_call: TRBV5-1
d_call: NA
clone_size: NA
cdr3_aa: CASALPGALSYEQYF
cdr3_nt: TGCGCCAGCGCCCTGCCGGGGGCCCTCTCCTACGAGCAGTACTTC

j_call: TRBJ2-1
v_call: TRBV18
d_call: TRBD2
clone_size: medium-sized
cdr3_aa: CASSPTSGSKNEQFF
cdr3_nt: TGTGCCAGCTCTCCTACTAGCGGGAGTAAAAATGAGCAGTTCTTC

j_call: TRBJ2-3
v_call: TRBV12-5
d_call: NA
clone_size: medium-sized
cdr3_aa: CASGLARDWSTDTQYF
cdr3_nt: TGTGCTAGTGGTTTGGCCAGGGACTGGAGCACAGATACGCAGTATTTT

j_call: TRBJ2-1
v_call: TRBV4-3
d_call: TRBD1
clone_size: NA
cdr3_aa: CASSQGGTGRNEQFF
cdr3_nt: TGCGCCAGCAGCCAAGGAGGGACAGGGAGGAATGAGCAGTTCTTC

j_call: TRBJ2-3
v_call: TRBV7-2
d_call: TRBD2
clone_size: NA
cdr3_aa: CASSLGLAGGRSTDTQYF
cdr3_nt: TGTGCCAGCAGCTTAGGGCTAGCGGGAGGGCGGAGCACAGATACGCAGTATTTC

j_call: TRBJ1-1
v_call: TRBV30
d_call: NA
clone_size: many
cdr3_aa: CAWRPYREFFAEAFF
cdr3_nt: TGTGCCTGGAGGCCTTACAGGGAGTTCTTCGCTGAAGCTTTCTTT

j_call: TRBJ1-5
v_call: TRBV9
d_call: NA
clone_size: NA
cdr3_aa: CASSRNINQHQHF
cdr3_nt: TGTGCCAGCAGCAGGAATATAAATCAGCACCAGCATTTT

j_call: TRBJ2-3
v_call: TRBV6-5
d_call: TRBD2
clone_size: medium-sized
cdr3_aa: CASSYVAGGRGDTQYF
cdr3_nt: TGTGCCAGCAGTTACGTAGCGGGGGGCCGGGGTGATACGCAGTATTTT

j_call: TRBJ2-7
v_call: TRBV27
d_call: NA
clone_size: NA
cdr3_aa: CASSLREAYEQYF
cdr3_nt: TGTGCCAGCAGTTTGCGGGAAGCCTACGAGCAGTACTTC

j_call: TRBJ1-5
v_call: TRBV28
d_call: NA
clone_size: NA
cdr3_aa: CASSLWNRVGQPQHF
cdr3_nt: TGTGCCAGCAGTTTATGGAACAGGGTGGGTCAGCCCCAGCATTTT

j_call: TRBJ1-5
v_call: TRBV9
d_call: TRBD1
clone_size: NA
cdr3_aa: CASSATTGWNQPQHF
cdr3_nt: TGTGCCAGCAGCGCAACGACAGGGTGGAATCAGCCCCAGCATTTT

j_call: TRBJ2-4
v_call: TRBV25-1
d_call: NA
clone_size: NA
cdr3_aa: CASSPHWGRDKNIQYF
cdr3_nt: TGTGCCAGCAGTCCCCATTGGGGGCGAGACAAAAACATTCAGTACTTC

j_call: TRBJ2-5
v_call: TRBV3-1
d_call: TRBD2
clone_size: few
cdr3_aa: CASSFLGGAETQYF
cdr3_nt: TGTGCCAGCAGCTTTCTCGGGGGGGCGGAGACCCAGTACTTC

j_call: TRBJ1-2
v_call: TRBV6-2/TRBV6-3
d_call: TRBD1
clone_size: few
cdr3_aa: CASSPDRAHYGYTF
cdr3_nt: TGTGCCAGCAGTCCCGACAGGGCCCATTATGGCTACACCTTC

j_call: TRBJ1-1
v_call: TRBV7-3
d_call: NA
clone_size: medium-sized
cdr3_aa: CASSLNPRGMNTEAFF
cdr3_nt: TGTGCCAGCAGCTTAAACCCGCGGGGGATGAACACTGAAGCTTTCTTT